This T cell receptor beta chain came from a study of control samples from healthy donors and cancer patients. This CDR3 comprises 17 residues. V shed 1 base and J 1 base; nucleotides not matched to a gene: 7. Looked up from germline, CDR1 is LGHNA and CDR2 is YNFKEQ. Measured with immunoSEQ multiplex PCR; TCRdb has only the in-frame clones, and not every one. Of about 44,000 clones in the sample, around 87% were seen once. The chain employs TRBV4-2 and TRBJ2-1, with 7 bases fitting TRBD2. Sequenced input: PBMCs. The source is a woman aged 55-69 years with lung cancer. CDR3 residues: CASSQAARETSYNEQFF. CDR3 nucleotide sequence: TGTGCCAGCAGCCAAGCGGCGCGGGAGACTTCCTACAATGAGCAGTTCTTC.